This T cell receptor (beta chain) emerged from a study of cytomegalovirus exposure and HLA in healthy donors. Whole-study context: According to later analysis, the same platform produced the 90 to 150 validation and about 700 first-cohort repertoires.

Note on this clone: Antigen unknown.

Notes on the study in general: Cytomegalovirus-associated status was assigned to 150 or so TCR beta chains.

Germline values: CDR1 LNHDA, CDR2 SQIVND (reference sequence). The CDR3 has 14 amino acids. V lost 8 bases, J lost 5 bases, and 18 bases lay in between. Data came from immunoSEQ multiplex PCR; TCRdb stores just in-frame clones and leaves some out. The sample has some 240,000 clones, 83% seen once. The V gene is TRBV19, the J gene TRBJ1-2; D possibly corresponds to TRBD1 (5 bases). The sample taken for sequencing was PBMCs. The source of this sequence is a woman younger than 30 in good health and CMV-seronegative. The CDR3 region has the DNA TGTGCCAGTGGCGAGGGGATGGGGCGGTATGGCTACACCTTC. This sequence encodes CASGEGMGRYGYTF.